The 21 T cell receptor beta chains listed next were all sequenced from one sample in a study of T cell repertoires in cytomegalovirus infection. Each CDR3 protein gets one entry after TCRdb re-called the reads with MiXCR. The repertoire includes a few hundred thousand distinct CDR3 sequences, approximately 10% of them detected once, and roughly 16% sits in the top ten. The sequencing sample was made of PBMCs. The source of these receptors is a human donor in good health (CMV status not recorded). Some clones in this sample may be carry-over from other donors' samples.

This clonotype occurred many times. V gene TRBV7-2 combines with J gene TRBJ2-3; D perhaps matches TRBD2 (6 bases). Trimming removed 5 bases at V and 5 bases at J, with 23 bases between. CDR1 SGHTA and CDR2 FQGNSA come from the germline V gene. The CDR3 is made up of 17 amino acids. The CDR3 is CASSPPGLARGGDTQYF. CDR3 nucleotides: TGTGCCAGCAGCCCGCCTGGCCTAGCGCGTGGAGGAGATACGCAGTATTTT.

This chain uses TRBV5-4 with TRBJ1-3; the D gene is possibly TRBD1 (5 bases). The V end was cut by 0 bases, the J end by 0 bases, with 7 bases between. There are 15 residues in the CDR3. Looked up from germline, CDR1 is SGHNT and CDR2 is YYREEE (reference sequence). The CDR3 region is CASSLGGRSGNTIYF. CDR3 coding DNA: TGTGCCAGCAGCTTGGGGGGACGCTCTGGAAACACCATATATTTT.

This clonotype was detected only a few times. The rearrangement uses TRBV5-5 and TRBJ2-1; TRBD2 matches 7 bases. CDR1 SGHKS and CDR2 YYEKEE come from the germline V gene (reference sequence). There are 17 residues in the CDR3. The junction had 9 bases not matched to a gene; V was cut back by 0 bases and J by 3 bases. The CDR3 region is CASSLAVSGGLYNEQFF. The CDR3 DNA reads TGTGCCAGCAGCTTGGCCGTGTCGGGGGGACTCTACAATGAGCAGTTCTTC.

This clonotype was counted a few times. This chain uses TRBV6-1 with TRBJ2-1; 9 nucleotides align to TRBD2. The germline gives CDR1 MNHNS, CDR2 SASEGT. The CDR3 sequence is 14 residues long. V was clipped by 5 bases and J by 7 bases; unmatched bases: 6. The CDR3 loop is CASSFSGSWNEQFF. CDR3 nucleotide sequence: TGTGCCAGCAGTTTTAGCGGGAGCTGGAATGAGCAGTTCTTC.

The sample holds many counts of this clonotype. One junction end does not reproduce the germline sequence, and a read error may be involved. CDR3 DNA sequence: TGTGCCAGCAGCCTAGCGGGCGACGAGCAGTACTTC. Translating it yields CASSLAGDEQYF. The chain joins TRBV7-2 to TRBJ2-7; 8 bases align to TRBD2. Germline CDR1 is SGHTA and CDR2 is FQGNSA. This CDR3 is built from 12 residues.

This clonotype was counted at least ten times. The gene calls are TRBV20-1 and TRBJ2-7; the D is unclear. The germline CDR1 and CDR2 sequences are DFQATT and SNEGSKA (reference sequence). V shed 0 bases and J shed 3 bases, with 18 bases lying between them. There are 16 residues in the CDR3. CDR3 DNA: TGCAGTGCTAGAGATCCAAATTTGTCCGCCGACTACGAGCAGTACTTC. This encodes CSARDPNLSADYEQYF.

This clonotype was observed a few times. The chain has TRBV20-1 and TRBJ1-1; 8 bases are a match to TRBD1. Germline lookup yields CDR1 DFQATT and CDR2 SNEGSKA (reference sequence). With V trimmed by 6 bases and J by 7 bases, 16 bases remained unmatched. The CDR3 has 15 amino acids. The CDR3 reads CSAKGLSAGGREAFF. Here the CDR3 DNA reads TGCAGTGCAAAGGGCTTATCGGCAGGGGGCCGTGAAGCTTTCTTT.

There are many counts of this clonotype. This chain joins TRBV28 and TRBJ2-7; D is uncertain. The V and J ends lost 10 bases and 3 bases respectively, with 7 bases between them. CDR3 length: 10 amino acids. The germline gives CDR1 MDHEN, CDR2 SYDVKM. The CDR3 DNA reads TGTGCCACCCGCCTCTACGAGCAGTACTTC. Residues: CATRLYEQYF. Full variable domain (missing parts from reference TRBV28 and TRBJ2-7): DVKVTQSSRYLVKRTGEKVFLECVQDMDHENMFWYRQDPGLGLRLIYFSYDVKMKEKGDIPEGYSVSREKKERFSLILESASTNQTSMYLCATRLYEQYFGPGTRLTVT.

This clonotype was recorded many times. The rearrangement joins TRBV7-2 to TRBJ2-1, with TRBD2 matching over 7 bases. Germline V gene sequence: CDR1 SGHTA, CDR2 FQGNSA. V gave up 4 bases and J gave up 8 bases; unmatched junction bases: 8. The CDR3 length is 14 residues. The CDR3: CASSSGGSFYEQFF. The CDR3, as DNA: TGTGCCAGCAGCTCCGGCGGGAGCTTCTATGAGCAGTTCTTC. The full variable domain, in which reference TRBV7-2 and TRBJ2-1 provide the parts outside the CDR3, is GAGVSQSPSNKVTEKGKDVELRCDPISGHTALYWYRQSLGQGLEFLIYFQGNSAPDKSGLPSDRFSAERTGGSVSTLTIQRTQQEDSAVYLCASSSGGSFYEQFFGPGTRLTVL.

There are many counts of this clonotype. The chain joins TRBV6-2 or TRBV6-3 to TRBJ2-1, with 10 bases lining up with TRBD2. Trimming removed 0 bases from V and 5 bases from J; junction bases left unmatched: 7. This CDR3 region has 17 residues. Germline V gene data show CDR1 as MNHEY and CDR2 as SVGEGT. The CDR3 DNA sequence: TGTGCCAGCAGTTACTCCCAGCGGGAGGGCCCCAACAATGAGCAGTTCTTC. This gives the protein CASSYSQREGPNNEQFF.

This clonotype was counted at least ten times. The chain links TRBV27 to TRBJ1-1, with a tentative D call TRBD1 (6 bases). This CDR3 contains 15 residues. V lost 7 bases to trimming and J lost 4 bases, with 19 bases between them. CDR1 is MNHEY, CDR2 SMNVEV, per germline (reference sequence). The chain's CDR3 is CASNSVGRGTTEAFF. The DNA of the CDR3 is TGTGCCAGCAACTCGGTCGGTAGGGGGACCACTGAAGCTTTCTTT.

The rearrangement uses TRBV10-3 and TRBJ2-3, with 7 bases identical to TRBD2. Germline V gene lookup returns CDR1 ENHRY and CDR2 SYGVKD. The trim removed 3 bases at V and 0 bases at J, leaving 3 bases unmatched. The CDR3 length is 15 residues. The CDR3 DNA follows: TGTGCCATCAGTGATGGGGGGGTCAGCACAGATACGCAGTATTTT. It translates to CAISDGGVSTDTQYF.

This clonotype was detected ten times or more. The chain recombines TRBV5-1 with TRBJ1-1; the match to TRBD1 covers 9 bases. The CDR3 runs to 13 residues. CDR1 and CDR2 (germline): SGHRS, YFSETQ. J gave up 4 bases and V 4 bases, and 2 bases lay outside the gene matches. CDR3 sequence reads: CASSPDRGTEAFF. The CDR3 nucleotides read TGCGCCAGCAGCCCGGACAGGGGCACTGAAGCTTTCTTT.

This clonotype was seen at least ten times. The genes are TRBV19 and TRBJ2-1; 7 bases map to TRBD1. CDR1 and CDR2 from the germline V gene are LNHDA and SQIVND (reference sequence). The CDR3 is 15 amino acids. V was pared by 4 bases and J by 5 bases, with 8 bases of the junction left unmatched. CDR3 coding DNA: TGTGCCAGTAGTAAAGACAGGGCGAGAAACAATGAGCAGTTCTTC. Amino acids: CASSKDRARNNEQFF.

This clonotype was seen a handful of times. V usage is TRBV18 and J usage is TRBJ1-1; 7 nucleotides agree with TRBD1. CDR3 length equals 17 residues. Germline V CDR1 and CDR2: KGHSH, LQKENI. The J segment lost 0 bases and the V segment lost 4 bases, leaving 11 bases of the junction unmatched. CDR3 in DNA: TGTGCCAGCTCACGGAGGAAAACAGGGGCGCTGAACACTGAAGCTTTCTTT. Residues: CASSRRKTGALNTEAFF.

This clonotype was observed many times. CDR3: CASSRAGDTQYF. CDR3 in DNA: TGTGCCAGCAGTAGGGCGGGAGATACGCAGTATTTT. This chain uses TRBV7-2 with TRBJ2-3; D may be TRBD2 (5 bases). V shed 6 bases and J shed 5 bases, with 9 bases lying between them. Germline V gene data show CDR1 as SGHTA and CDR2 as FQGNSA. The CDR3 is made up of 12 amino acids.

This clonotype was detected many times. The CDR3 region is CASSWSGGPNEQFF. CDR3 nucleotides: TGTGCCAGCAGCTGGAGCGGAGGGCCAAATGAGCAGTTCTTC. The chain is built from TRBV7-9 and TRBJ2-1, with D tentatively TRBD2 (6 bases). The CDR3 sequence is 14 residues long. Trimming took off 4 bases at V and 7 bases at J, with 14 bases between the two ends. CDR1 SEHNR and CDR2 FQNEAQ come from the germline V gene (reference sequence).

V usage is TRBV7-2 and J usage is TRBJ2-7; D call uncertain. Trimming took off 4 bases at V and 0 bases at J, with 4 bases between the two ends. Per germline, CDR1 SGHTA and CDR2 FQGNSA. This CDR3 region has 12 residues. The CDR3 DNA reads TGTGCCAGCAGCTATCACTCCTACGAGCAGTACTTC. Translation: CASSYHSYEQYF.

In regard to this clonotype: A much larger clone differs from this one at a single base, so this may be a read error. CDR3 sequence reads: CAWSRRENTEALF. CDR3 coding DNA: TGTGCCTGGAGCCGAAGGGAGAACACTGAAGCTCTCTTT. This rearrangement joins TRBV30 to TRBJ1-1, with D unresolved. Germline CDR1 GTSNPN, CDR2 SVGIG (reference sequence). The CDR3 is made up of 13 amino acids.

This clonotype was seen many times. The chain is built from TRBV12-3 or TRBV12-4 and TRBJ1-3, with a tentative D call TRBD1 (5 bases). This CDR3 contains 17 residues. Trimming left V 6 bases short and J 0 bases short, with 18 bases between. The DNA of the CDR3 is TGTGCCAGCAGAAGCTCCGGGACGGTCAACTCTGGAAACACCATATATTTT. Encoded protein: CASRSSGTVNSGNTIYF.

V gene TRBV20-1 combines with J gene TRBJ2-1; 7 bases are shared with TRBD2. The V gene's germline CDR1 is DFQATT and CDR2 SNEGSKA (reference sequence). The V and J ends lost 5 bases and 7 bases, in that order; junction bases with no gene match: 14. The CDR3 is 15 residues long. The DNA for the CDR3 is TGCAGTGCTGGGGTGAGCGGGAATTCCCAGAATGAGCAGTTCTTC. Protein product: CSAGVSGNSQNEQFF.